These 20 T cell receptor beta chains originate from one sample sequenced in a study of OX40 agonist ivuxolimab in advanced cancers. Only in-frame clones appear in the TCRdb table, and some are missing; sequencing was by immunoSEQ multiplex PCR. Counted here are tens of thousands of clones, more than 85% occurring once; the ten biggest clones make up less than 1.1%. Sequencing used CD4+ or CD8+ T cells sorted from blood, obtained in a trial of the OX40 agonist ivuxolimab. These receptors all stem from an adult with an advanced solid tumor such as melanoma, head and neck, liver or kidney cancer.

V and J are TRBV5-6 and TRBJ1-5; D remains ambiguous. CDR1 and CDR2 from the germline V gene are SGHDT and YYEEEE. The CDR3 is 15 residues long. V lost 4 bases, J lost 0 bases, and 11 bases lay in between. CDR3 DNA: TGTGCCAGCAGCCACTGGCAGATTAGCAATCAGCCCCAGCATTTT. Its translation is CASSHWQISNQPQHF.

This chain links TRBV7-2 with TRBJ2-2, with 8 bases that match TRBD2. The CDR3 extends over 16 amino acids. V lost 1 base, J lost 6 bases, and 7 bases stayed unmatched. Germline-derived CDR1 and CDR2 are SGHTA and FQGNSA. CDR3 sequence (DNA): TGTGCCAGCAGCTTAGAAGGGGCGGGGGGCCCCGGGGAGCTGTTTTTT. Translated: CASSLEGAGGPGELFF.

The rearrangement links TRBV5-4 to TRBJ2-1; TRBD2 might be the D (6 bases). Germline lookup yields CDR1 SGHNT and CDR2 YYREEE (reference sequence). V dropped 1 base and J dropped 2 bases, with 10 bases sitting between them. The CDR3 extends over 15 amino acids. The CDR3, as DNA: TGTGCCAGCAGCTTGAGACTAGATGCCTACAATGAGCAGTTCTTC. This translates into CASSLRLDAYNEQFF.

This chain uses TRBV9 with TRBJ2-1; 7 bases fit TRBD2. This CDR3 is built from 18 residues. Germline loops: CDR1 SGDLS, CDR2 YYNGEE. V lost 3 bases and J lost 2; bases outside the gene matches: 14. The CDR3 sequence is CASSAPSGREWAYNEQFF. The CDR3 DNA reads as TGTGCCAGCAGCGCCCCCTCGGGGAGGGAGTGGGCCTACAATGAGCAGTTCTTC.

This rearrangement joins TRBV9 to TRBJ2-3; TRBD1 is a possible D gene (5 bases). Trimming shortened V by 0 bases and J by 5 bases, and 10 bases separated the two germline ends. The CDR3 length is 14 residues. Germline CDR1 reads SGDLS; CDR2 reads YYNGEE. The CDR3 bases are TGTGCCAGCAGCGTAGCCAGGGTTGTAGATACGCAGTATTTT. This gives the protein CASSVARVVDTQYF.

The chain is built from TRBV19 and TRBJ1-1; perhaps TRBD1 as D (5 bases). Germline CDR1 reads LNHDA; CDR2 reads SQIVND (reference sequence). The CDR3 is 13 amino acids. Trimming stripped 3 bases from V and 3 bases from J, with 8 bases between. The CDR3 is CASSMLGDTEAFF. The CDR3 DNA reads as TGTGCCAGTAGTATGCTGGGGGACACTGAAGCTTTCTTT. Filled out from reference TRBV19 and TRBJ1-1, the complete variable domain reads DGGITQSPKYLFRKEGQNVTLSCEQNLNHDAMYWYRQDPGQGLRLIYYSQIVNDFQKGDIAEGYSVSREKKESFPLTVTSAQKNPTAFYLCASSMLGDTEAFFGQGTRLTVV.

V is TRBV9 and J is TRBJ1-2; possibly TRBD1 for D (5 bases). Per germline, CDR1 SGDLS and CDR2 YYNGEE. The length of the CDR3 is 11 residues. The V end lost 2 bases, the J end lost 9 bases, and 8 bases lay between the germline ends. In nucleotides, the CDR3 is TGTGCCAGCAGCGTGGACAAAAGCTACACCTTC. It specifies CASSVDKSYTF.

CDR3 sequence reads: CASSYAGLAGTYEQYF. The CDR3 nucleotides read TGTGCCAGCAGTTACGCCGGACTAGCGGGAACCTACGAGCAGTACTTC. The chain has TRBV6-5 and TRBJ2-7, with TRBD2 matching 12 bases. The CDR3 totals 16 residues. J was trimmed by 2 bases and V by 2 bases; bases with no gene match: 4. CDR1 is MNHEY and CDR2 is SVGAGI in the germline V gene.

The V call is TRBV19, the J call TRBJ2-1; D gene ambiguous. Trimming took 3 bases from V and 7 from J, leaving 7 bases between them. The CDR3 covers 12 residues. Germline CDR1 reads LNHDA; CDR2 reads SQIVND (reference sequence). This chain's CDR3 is CASSIWGNEQFF. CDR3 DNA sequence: TGTGCCAGTAGTATTTGGGGAAATGAGCAGTTCTTC.

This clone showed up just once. The CDR3 coding sequence is TGTGCCAGCAGCTTTGGGCAGGCTAGCACAGATACGCAGTATTTT. It codes for CASSFGQASTDTQYF. The chain uses TRBV5-8 and TRBJ2-3; unclear D gene. Germline assignment: CDR1 SGHTS and CDR2 YDEGEE. The V end was cut by 2 bases, the J end by 0 bases, with 10 bases between. The CDR3 is 15 residues long.

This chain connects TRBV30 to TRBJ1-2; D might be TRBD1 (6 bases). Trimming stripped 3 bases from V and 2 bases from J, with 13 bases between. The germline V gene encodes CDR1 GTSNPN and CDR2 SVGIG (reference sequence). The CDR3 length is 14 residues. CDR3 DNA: TGTGCCTGGAGGGGAGGGAGGGGGAACTATGGCTACACCTTC. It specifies CAWRGGRGNYGYTF.

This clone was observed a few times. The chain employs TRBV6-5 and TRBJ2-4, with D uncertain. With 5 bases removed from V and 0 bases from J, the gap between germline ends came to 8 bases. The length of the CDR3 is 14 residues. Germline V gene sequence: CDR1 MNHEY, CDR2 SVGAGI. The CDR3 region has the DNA TGTGCCAGCAGTCCGCGAATAGCCAAAAACATTCAGTACTTC. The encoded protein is CASSPRIAKNIQYF.

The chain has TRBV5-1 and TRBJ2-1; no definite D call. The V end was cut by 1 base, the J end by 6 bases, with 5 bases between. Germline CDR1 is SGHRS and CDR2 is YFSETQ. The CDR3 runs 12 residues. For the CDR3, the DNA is TGCGCCAGCAGCTTGACAGTCAATGAGCAGTTCTTC. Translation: CASSLTVNEQFF.

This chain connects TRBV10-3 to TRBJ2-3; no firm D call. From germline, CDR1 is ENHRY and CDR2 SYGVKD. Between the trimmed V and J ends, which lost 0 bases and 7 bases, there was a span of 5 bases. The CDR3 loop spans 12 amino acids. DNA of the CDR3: TGTGCCATCAGTGAGTCGTCCTATACGCAGTATTTT. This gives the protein CAISESSYTQYF.

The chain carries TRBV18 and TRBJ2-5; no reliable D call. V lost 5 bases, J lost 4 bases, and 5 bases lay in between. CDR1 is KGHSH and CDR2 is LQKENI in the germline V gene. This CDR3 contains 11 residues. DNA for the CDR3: TGTGCCAGCTCATATCGAGAGACCCAGTACTTC. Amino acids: CASSYRETQYF.

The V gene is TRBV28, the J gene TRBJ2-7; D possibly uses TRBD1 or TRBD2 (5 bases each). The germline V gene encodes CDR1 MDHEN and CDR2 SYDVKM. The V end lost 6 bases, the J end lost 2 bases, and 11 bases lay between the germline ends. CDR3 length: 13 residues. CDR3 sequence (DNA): TGTGCCAGCAGCTGGGACGGCCCCTACGAGCAGTACTTC. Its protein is CASSWDGPYEQYF.

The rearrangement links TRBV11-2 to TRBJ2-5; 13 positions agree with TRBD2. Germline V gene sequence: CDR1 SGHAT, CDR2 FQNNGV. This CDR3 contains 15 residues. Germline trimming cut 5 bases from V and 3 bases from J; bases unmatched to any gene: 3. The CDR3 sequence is CASSRGTSGKETQYF. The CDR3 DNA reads TGTGCCAGCAGCCGCGGGACTAGCGGGAAAGAGACCCAGTACTTC.

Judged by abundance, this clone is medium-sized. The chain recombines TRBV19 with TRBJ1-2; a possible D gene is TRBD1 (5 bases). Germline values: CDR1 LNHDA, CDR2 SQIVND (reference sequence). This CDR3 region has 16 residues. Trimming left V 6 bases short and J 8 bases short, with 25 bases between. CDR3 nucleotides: TGTGCCAGTAGCCTGAGCCCGGGACTGGGGATGGAGGGCTACACCTTC. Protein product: CASSLSPGLGMEGYTF.

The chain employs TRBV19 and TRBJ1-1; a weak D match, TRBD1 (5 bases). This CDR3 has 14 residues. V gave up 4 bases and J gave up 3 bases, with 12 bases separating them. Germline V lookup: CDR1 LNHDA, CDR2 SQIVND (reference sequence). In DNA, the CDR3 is TGTGCCAGTAGTACGTCCGCGGGGGACACTGAAGCTTTCTTT. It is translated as CASSTSAGDTEAFF.

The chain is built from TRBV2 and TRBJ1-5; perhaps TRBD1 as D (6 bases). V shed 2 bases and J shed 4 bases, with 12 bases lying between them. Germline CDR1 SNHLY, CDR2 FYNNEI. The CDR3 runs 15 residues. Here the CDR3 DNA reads TGTGCCAGCAGTGAATCCAGGGGAGGTAATCAGCCCCAGCATTTT. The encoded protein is CASSESRGGNQPQHF.